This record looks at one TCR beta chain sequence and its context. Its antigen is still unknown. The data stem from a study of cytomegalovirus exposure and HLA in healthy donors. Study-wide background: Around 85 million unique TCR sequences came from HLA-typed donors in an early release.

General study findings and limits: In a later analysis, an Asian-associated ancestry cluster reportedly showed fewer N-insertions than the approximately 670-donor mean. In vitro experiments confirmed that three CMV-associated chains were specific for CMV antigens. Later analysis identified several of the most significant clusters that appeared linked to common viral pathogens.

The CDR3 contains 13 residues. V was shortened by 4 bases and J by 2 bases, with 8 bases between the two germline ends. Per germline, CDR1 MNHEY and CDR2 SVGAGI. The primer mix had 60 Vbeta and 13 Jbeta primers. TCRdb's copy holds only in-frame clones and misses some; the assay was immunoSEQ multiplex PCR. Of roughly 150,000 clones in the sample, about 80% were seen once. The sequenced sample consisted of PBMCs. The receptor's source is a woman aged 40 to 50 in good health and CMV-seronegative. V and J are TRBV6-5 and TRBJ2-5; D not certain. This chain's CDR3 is CASSFLLQETQYF. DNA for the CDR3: TGTGCCAGCAGTTTCCTCTTACAAGAGACCCAGTACTTC.